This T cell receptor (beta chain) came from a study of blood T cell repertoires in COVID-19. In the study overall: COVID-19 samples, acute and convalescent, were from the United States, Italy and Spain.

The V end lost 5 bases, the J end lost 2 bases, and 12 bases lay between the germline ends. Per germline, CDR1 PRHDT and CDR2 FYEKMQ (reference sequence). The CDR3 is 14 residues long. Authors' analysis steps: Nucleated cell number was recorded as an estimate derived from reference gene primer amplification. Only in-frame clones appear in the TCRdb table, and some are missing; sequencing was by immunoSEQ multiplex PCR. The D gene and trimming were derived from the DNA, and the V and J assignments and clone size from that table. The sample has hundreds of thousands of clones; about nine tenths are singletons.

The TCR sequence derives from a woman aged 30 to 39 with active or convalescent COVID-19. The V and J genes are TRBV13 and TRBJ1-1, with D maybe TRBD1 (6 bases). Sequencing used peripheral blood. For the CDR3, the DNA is TGTGCCAGCAGCCCCGGGACACTTAACACTGAAGCTTTCTTT. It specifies CASSPGTLNTEAFF.